The next 11 T cell receptor beta chains were all read from a single sample in a study of cytomegalovirus exposure and HLA in healthy donors. Primers for the PCR totalled 60 Vbeta and 13 Jbeta. The protocol was immunoSEQ multiplex PCR, while the TCRdb copy is restricted to in-frame clones and leaves out a portion. The repertoire consists of a few hundred thousand clones, with just under 85% occurring once and the leading ten covering 0.58%. The sequenced sample was PBMCs. These receptors came from a middle-aged woman in good health and CMV-seronegative.

This sequence joins TRBV5-1 and TRBJ2-4; 9 positions match TRBD1. Trimming cost V 3 bases and J 7 bases; bases outside gene matches: 5. The CDR3 is 14 amino acids. CDR1 is SGHRS and CDR2 is YFSETQ in the germline V gene. Written as DNA, the CDR3 is TGCGCCAGCAGCTCACAGGGGGCGTCTAACATTCAGTACTTC. This gives the protein CASSSQGASNIQYF.

This clone was seen only a few times. The V call is TRBV5-6, the J call TRBJ2-6; 10 nucleotides match TRBD1. J lost 2 bases, V lost 3 bases, and 2 bases had no gene match. The germline V gene has CDR1 SGHDT and CDR2 YYEEEE. The CDR3 consists of 16 residues. CDR3 sequence: CASSWGQGPGANVLTF. In DNA, the CDR3 is TGTGCCAGCAGCTGGGGACAGGGGCCTGGGGCCAACGTCCTGACTTTC.

This clone showed up just once. The chain carries TRBV28 and TRBJ2-2, with TRBD2 as a possible D gene (6 bases). CDR3 size: 14 residues. V lost 6 bases, J lost 1 base, and 9 bases lay in between. Germline CDR1 and CDR2: MDHEN and SYDVKM. The CDR3 here is CASRNGGNTGELFF. The DNA of the CDR3 is TGTGCCAGCAGGAACGGGGGGAACACCGGGGAGCTGTTTTTT. Supplemented by reference TRBV28 and TRBJ2-2, the full variable domain reads DVKVTQSSRYLVKRTGEKVFLECVQDMDHENMFWYRQDPGLGLRLIYFSYDVKMKEKGDIPEGYSVSREKKERFSLILESASTNQTSMYLCASRNGGNTGELFFGEGSRLTVL.

CDR3 in amino acids: CASREANTEAFF. Here the CDR3 DNA reads TGTGCCAGCAGAGAAGCGAACACTGAAGCTTTCTTT. The chain carries TRBV6-5 and TRBJ1-1; D gene uncertain. Germline lookup yields CDR1 MNHEY and CDR2 SVGAGI. The CDR3 is 12 amino acids. Trimming took off 6 bases at V and 1 base at J, with 6 bases between the two ends.

This chain connects TRBV5-1 to TRBJ2-3; 9 nucleotides agree with TRBD2. Germline V gene data show CDR1 as SGHRS and CDR2 as YFSETQ. Losses at the gene ends were 0 bases for V and 2 bases for J; bases not matched to a gene: 7. The CDR3 runs to 17 residues. The CDR3 DNA follows: TGCGCCAGCAGCTTGGATAGGCTAGCGGGGAACACAGATACGCAGTATTTT. Amino acid sequence: CASSLDRLAGNTDTQYF.

V is TRBV2 and J is TRBJ1-2; 7 bases fit TRBD1. Germline V lookup: CDR1 SNHLY, CDR2 FYNNEI. The junction had 4 bases not matched to a gene; V was cut back by 8 bases and J by 4 bases. The CDR3 runs 12 residues. The CDR3 nucleotides read TGTGCCAGCGGGGGACAGCTCTATGGCTACACCTTC. Translation: CASGGQLYGYTF.

This clone showed up just a few times. The junction departs from germline at one end; a sequencing error may be responsible. This chain links TRBV2 with TRBJ1-2; weak D call: TRBD1 (5 bases). This CDR3 is built from 13 residues. The germline V gene encodes CDR1 SNHLY and CDR2 FYNNEI. CDR3 sequence: CASSSQGVSHHPF. DNA of the CDR3: TGTGCCAGCAGCTCCCAAGGGGTATCCCATCACCCCTTC.

The CDR3 here is CASSDAWDIGYGYTF. CDR3 DNA sequence: TGTGCCAGCAGCGATGCCTGGGACATTGGCTATGGCTACACCTTC. This chain links TRBV9 with TRBJ1-2; a possible D gene is TRBD1 (6 bases). Germline V gene data show CDR1 as SGDLS and CDR2 as YYNGEE. V was clipped by 3 bases and J by 4 bases, with 16 bases between them. The CDR3 has 15 amino acids.

J is TRBJ2-3 and V is TRBV27; a weak D match, TRBD1 (6 bases). Germline loops: CDR1 MNHEY, CDR2 SMNVEV (reference sequence). CDR3 length equals 16 residues. V lost 0 bases to trimming and J lost 5 bases, with 15 bases between them. CDR3 sequence (DNA): TGTGCCAGCAGTTTATCTGGGGGCTTGGCGGGAGATACGCAGTATTTT. Translation gives CASSLSGGLAGDTQYF.

The chain employs TRBV7-6 and TRBJ1-2; TRBD1 is a possible D gene (5 bases). The germline V and J ends were trimmed by 5 bases and 5 bases, with 12 bases remaining between them. CDR1 is SGHVS and CDR2 is FNYEAQ in the germline V gene. This CDR3 spans 13 amino acids. CDR3 residues: CASSGGTNYGYTF. The CDR3 DNA follows: TGTGCCAGCAGCGGAGGGACCAATTATGGCTACACCTTC. Full variable domain (rest looked up from reference TRBV7-6 and TRBJ1-2): GAGVSQSPRYKVTKRGQDVALRCDPISGHVSLYWYRQALGQGPEFLTYFNYEAQQDKSGLPNDRFSAERPEGSISTLTIQRTEQRDSAMYRCASSGGTNYGYTFGSGTRLTVV.

The genes are TRBV29-1 and TRBJ2-2; maybe TRBD1 (6 bases). Germline V gives CDR1 SQVTM, CDR2 ANQGSEA. Trimming stripped 4 bases from V and 6 bases from J, with 15 bases between. This CDR3 is built from 14 residues. The CDR3 DNA sequence: TGCAGCGTTGCCCGGGACACTGGTCCCGGGGAGCTGTTTTTT. Translation: CSVARDTGPGELFF.